These T cell receptor beta chains were read from a single sample in a study of T cells after yellow fever vaccination. TCRdb fed the 5' RACE reads into MiXCR, producing one record per CDR3 protein. The sample consists of 150,000 to 200,000 distinct CDR3 sequences, about 6% of them appearing once. This specimen consisted of CD4+ T cells sorted from PBMCs, obtained on the day of the first yellow fever vaccination. All receptors derive from a man between 18 and 29 years old who received the YFV17D yellow fever vaccine. The CDR3 runs from the conserved cysteine through the conserved F or W. The D gene is left open where the match is weak. Size is stated for part of the rows, as once, few or many counts, or as a class when the clone is expanded.

clone_size,j_call,d_call,v_call,cdr3_aa,cdr3_nt
NA,TRBJ2-3,NA,TRBV5-1,CASSKDPPRTDTQYF,TGCGCCAGCAGCAAGGACCCGCCGCGCACAGATACGCAGTATTTT
many,TRBJ1-5,TRBD1,TRBV5-1,CASSQRQGSNQPQHF,TGCGCCAGCAGCCAAAGACAGGGGTCGAATCAGCCCCAGCATTTT
few,TRBJ1-5,NA,TRBV2,CASSEGGDHYQPQHF,TGTGCCAGCAGTGAGGGGGGGGATCACTATCAGCCCCAGCATTTT
many,TRBJ2-6,TRBD2,TRBV4-3,CASSQEGGVTGANVLTF,TGCGCCAGCAGCCAAGAGGGGGGGGTAACTGGGGCCAACGTCCTGACTTTC
many,TRBJ1-4,NA,TRBV7-2,CASSSFQGEKLFF,TGTGCCAGCAGCTCATTCCAGGGCGAAAAACTGTTTTTT
NA,TRBJ1-5,NA,TRBV12-3/TRBV12-4,CASSTDTRGQPQHF,TGTGCCAGCAGTACAGACACGAGAGGCCAGCCCCAGCATTTT
few,TRBJ2-1,TRBD2,TRBV19,CASSVIAGYNEQFF,TGTGCCAGTAGTGTAATAGCGGGCTACAATGAGCAGTTCTTC
many,TRBJ2-2,TRBD1,TRBV6-2/TRBV6-3,CASIAWRTGRIGNTGELFF,TGTGCCAGCATCGCCTGGAGGACAGGCCGTATTGGGAACACCGGGGAGCTGTTTTTT
few,TRBJ2-3,TRBD2,TRBV18,CASSPLTSEEYF,TGTGCCAGCTCACCATTGACTAGCGAGGAGTATTTT
many,TRBJ2-1,NA,TRBV28,CASSLLNNEQFF,TGTGCCAGCAGCTTATTAAACAATGAGCAGTTCTTC
many,TRBJ2-1,TRBD2,TRBV12-3/TRBV12-4,CASSFRGGANEQFF,TGTGCCAGCAGTTTCCGCGGGGGGGCGAATGAGCAGTTCTTC
many,TRBJ1-2,NA,TRBV7-2,CASSLRPLGYTF,TGTGCCAGCAGCTTAAGGCCCCTTGGCTACACCTTC
few,TRBJ2-5,NA,TRBV7-2,CASSLGISRETQYF,TGTGCCAGCAGCTTAGGGATAAGTAGAGAAACCCAGTACTTC
NA,TRBJ2-7,NA,TRBV2,CASSVRATYEQYF,TGTGCCAGCAGTGTAAGGGCTACCTACGAGCAGTACTTC
few,TRBJ2-1,TRBD2,TRBV29-1,CSGGRGGPNNEQFF,TGCAGCGGGGGTCGGGGGGGCCCGAACAATGAGCAGTTCTTC
many,TRBJ1-4,NA,TRBV5-1,CASSLNLAATNEKLFF,TGCGCCAGCAGCTTGAACTTGGCGGCAACTAATGAAAAACTGTTTTTT
many,TRBJ2-2,TRBD2,TRBV3-1,CASSYGTSGRTGELFF,TGTGCCAGCAGCTACGGGACTAGCGGACGAACCGGGGAGCTGTTTTTT
many,TRBJ2-1,TRBD2,TRBV7-9,CASSAPGLADNEQFF,TGTGCCAGCAGTGCCCCCGGGCTAGCGGACAATGAGCAGTTCTTC
few,TRBJ2-1,TRBD1,TRBV6-4,CASSRQGADEQFF,TGTGCCAGCAGCCGACAGGGGGCCGATGAGCAGTTCTTC
NA,TRBJ2-1,TRBD1,TRBV19,CASIGQDRGYNEQFF,TGTGCCAGTATAGGTCAGGACAGGGGATACAATGAGCAGTTCTTC
few,TRBJ2-3,TRBD2,TRBV20-1,CSADPGTSGGTDTQYF,TGCAGTGCTGACCCCGGGACTAGCGGGGGGACGGATACGCAGTATTTT
many,TRBJ2-5,NA,TRBV5-1,CASSPDRPQETQYF,TGCGCCAGCAGCCCTGACAGGCCCCAAGAGACCCAGTACTTC
NA,TRBJ2-6,NA,TRBV6-1,CASSDTRGRGANVLTF,TGTGCCAGCAGTGATACAAGGGGACGTGGGGCCAACGTCCTGACTTTC
many,TRBJ2-5,TRBD2,TRBV7-2,CASSLVGGGLQETQYF,TGTGCCAGCAGCTTAGTAGGCGGGGGGCTCCAAGAGACCCAGTACTTC
NA,TRBJ2-7,NA,TRBV11-2,CASSPGRIQYF,TGTGCCAGCAGCCCTGGGAGGATACAGTACTTC
NA,TRBJ2-5,NA,TRBV11-2,CASRTGTINGETQYF,TGTGCCAGCAGAACCGGGACAATTAACGGGGAGACCCAGTACTTC
NA,TRBJ1-6,NA,TRBV7-9,CASSTQAGGNTPLHF,TGTGCCAGCAGTACCCAGGCCGGGGGTAATACACCCCTCCACTTT
NA,TRBJ2-3,NA,TRBV4-2,CAISSRQRWLVSTDTQYF,TGTGCCATCAGCTCCCGGCAGCGCTGGCTGGTAAGCACAGATACGCAGTATTTT
NA,TRBJ2-7,TRBD2,TRBV11-3,CASSLGGSSGGSSYEQYF,TGTGCCAGCAGCTTAGGGGGGTCGAGCGGGGGGAGCTCCTACGAGCAGTACTTC
few,TRBJ2-3,NA,TRBV19,CASRGDPLRTQYF,TGTGCCAGTAGAGGGGACCCGCTGCGTACGCAGTATTTT
NA,TRBJ2-7,NA,TRBV4-3,CASSQGGAGSSYEQYF,TGCGCCAGCAGCCAAGGGGGGGCAGGGAGCTCCTACGAGCAGTACTTC
few,TRBJ1-4,TRBD1,TRBV6-1,CASSMPGQGEEKLFF,TGTGCCAGCAGTATGCCGGGACAGGGAGAGGAAAAACTGTTTTTT
many,TRBJ2-7,NA,TRBV18,CASSPPPAREQYF,TGTGCCAGCTCACCACCGCCCGCTAGGGAGCAGTACTTC
few,TRBJ1-2,TRBD1,TRBV6-5,CASSYTPPGQGVPPGYTF,TGTGCCAGCAGTTACACCCCCCCGGGACAGGGGGTTCCACCCGGCTACACCTTC
few,TRBJ1-2,NA,TRBV12-3/TRBV12-4,CASSSKQNYGYTF,TGTGCCAGCAGTTCGAAACAGAACTATGGCTACACCTTC
NA,TRBJ2-3,NA,TRBV18,CASSPIGPGGTDTQYF,TGTGCCAGCTCACCAATAGGCCCCGGGGGCACAGATACGCAGTATTTT
many,TRBJ2-1,NA,TRBV28,CASSPPGLWSGQFF,TGTGCCAGCAGCCCCCCGGGACTCTGGTCGGGCCAGTTCTTC
medium-sized,TRBJ2-5,NA,TRBV10-3,CAISESRTQETQYF,TGTGCCATCAGTGAGTCGCGGACGCAAGAGACCCAGTACTTC
many,TRBJ2-1,NA,TRBV4-3,CASSPTVVVRQLF,TGCGCCAGCAGCCCCACTGTAGTAGTAAGACAGCTCTTC
many,TRBJ2-1,TRBD2,TRBV7-9,CASSHGGSYNEQFF,TGTGCCAGCAGCCACGGGGGGTCCTACAATGAGCAGTTCTTC
many,TRBJ1-6,TRBD1,TRBV20-1,CSARQGADNSPLHF,TGCAGTGCTAGACAGGGGGCCGATAATTCACCCCTCCACTTT
few,TRBJ1-4,NA,TRBV10-2,CASTATWGAGEKLFF,TGCGCCAGCACCGCCACGTGGGGGGCTGGCGAAAAACTGTTTTTT
NA,TRBJ1-4,NA,TRBV5-1,CASSFQGTNEKLFF,TGCGCCAGCAGCTTTCAGGGAACTAATGAAAAACTGTTTTTT
few,TRBJ2-3,NA,TRBV7-2,CASSLPPSSVGLTDTQYF,TGTGCCAGCAGCTTACCGCCATCATCGGTTGGGTTGACAGATACGCAGTATTTT
many,TRBJ1-2,NA,TRBV7-2,CASSPDVSYGYTF,TGTGCCAGCAGCCCCGACGTCTCCTATGGCTACACCTTC
many,TRBJ1-4,NA,TRBV11-2,CASSGRFREGKLFF,TGTGCCAGCAGCGGGCGATTCAGGGAAGGAAAACTGTTTTTT
few,TRBJ2-7,NA,TRBV6-1,CASSPGLASAEWDF,TGTGCCAGCAGCCCAGGCCTGGCTAGCGCGGAGTGGGACTTC
many,TRBJ2-7,NA,TRBV6-2/TRBV6-3,CASGPVGTSYEQYF,TGTGCCAGCGGTCCTGTGGGGACCTCCTACGAGCAGTACTTC
many,TRBJ2-3,TRBD2,TRBV20-1,CSFSGNTDTQYF,TGCAGTTTTAGCGGGAACACAGATACGCAGTATTTT
NA,TRBJ2-4,TRBD2,TRBV28,CASSPLCGGSKNIQYF,TGTGCCAGCAGTCCCCTCTGCGGGGGTTCCAAAAACATTCAGTACTTC
many,TRBJ2-1,TRBD2,TRBV7-2,CASSVSGGPRFF,TGTGCCAGCAGCGTTAGCGGGGGGCCCCGGTTCTTC
many,TRBJ2-5,NA,TRBV7-6,CASSLNHGGTQYF,TGTGCCAGCAGCTTAAATCATGGAGGGACCCAGTACTTC
many,TRBJ2-3,TRBD2,TRBV7-2,CASSLVAGESTDTQYF,TGTGCCAGCAGCTTAGTGGCGGGGGAAAGCACAGATACGCAGTATTTT
NA,TRBJ2-7,NA,TRBV5-1,CASRLSVGEQYF,TGCGCCAGCAGGTTATCGGTTGGCGAGCAGTACTTC
few,TRBJ2-1,TRBD2,TRBV12-3/TRBV12-4,CASSWTSGGGNEQFF,TGTGCCAGCAGTTGGACTAGCGGGGGGGGGAATGAGCAGTTCTTC
many,TRBJ2-3,NA,TRBV6-5,CASTIGGASTDTQYF,TGTGCCAGCACCATAGGGGGGGCAAGCACAGATACGCAGTATTTT
few,TRBJ1-2,NA,TRBV12-3/TRBV12-4,CASSLRGMYGYTF,TGTGCCAGCAGTTTAAGGGGGATGTATGGCTACACCTTC